This T cell receptor (beta chain) stems from a study of cytomegalovirus exposure and HLA in healthy donors (dated by TCRdb to 2016 to 2017). Regarding the research as a whole: In an earlier analysis of 587 of the donors, 276 Gb of sequence data and some 100 million unique TCR beta sequences from about 179 million T cells were reported. Rather than drawing on any new phenotypic data, the later analysis identified candidate immune exposures from TCR beta sequences and the way those sequences occurred across donors. Along with the approximately 700-subject first cohort, a separate validation cohort of 120 different subjects was used. Using immunosequencing, the study profiled T cell repertoires from fewer than 700 subjects and related those repertoires to cytomegalovirus serostatus. On average, around 240,000 unique TCR beta nucleotide sequences were sequenced per donor among 398 genotyped donors of the cohort, with 15% to 20% of those sequences being non-productive. A few DR-DQ haplotypes were treated as single units for association and clustering because of strong linkage in the cohort. Roughly 300 gigabases of sequencing data and around 85 million unique TCR sequences made up an early release that covered around 640 HLA-typed donors. HLA typing included class I and class II loci at four-digit resolution. The number of donors typed differed by locus, with about 629-630 for A, B, C, DRB1 and DQB1, 522 for DQA1, 600 to 610 for DPA1, and 450 to 480 for DPB1. The study aimed to test whether signatures of past pathogen exposure could be identified by cataloging public T cell receptors. Alongside the repertoire data, information on donor age, sex, ethnicity and CMV serostatus was compiled. Of the 350 to 450 genotyped donors, around 81% fell in the genetic ancestry cluster associated with self-reported Caucasian donors. In a later analysis, previously published TCR beta repertoires from several hundred donors were re-analyzed and high-resolution HLA genotyping was added so that TCR occurrence patterns could be studied. Every repertoire in the discovery cohort had been generated on one and the same sequencing platform. To decide whether each TCR beta V gene segment behaved as functional or pseudogenic, an earlier analysis of fewer than 750 of the donors relied on high-throughput TCR beta sequencing. A later genetic analysis used genome-wide SNP genotypes for about three fifths of the 666 donors, treating that subset as a discovery cohort. To predict cytomegalovirus infection status, the study brought together high-throughput TCR immunosequencing, statistical association of individual TCRs with disease status, and machine learning. Overall study results and their limits: Across donors, most TCR sequences were observed very rarely, whereas some public TCRs were present in many individuals. In vitro tests confirmed that a few of the cytomegalovirus-associated TCR beta chains recognize cytomegalovirus antigens. In the study, about 150 TCR beta chains were listed as associated with cytomegalovirus. Correlated functional status among segregating V segments might be attributable to linkage disequilibrium, but an unknown experimental factor could not be ruled out. According to a later genetic analysis, donors in an Asian-associated ancestry cluster had fewer N-insertions in productive TCRs than the approximately 650-donor mean. In both the original and validation cohorts, the classifier was reported to diagnose cytomegalovirus status with high specificity and sensitivity. In a later analysis, several top co-occurrence clusters were reported to appear linked to parvovirus B19, influenza, CMV and Epstein-Barr virus. Broadly in line with IMGT annotations, most TCR beta V segments showed up in productive rearrangements about 87% or about 30% of the time in an earlier analysis of 587 of the donors. Only TCR beta chains were sequenced in this cohort, and the absence of alpha or paired-chain data limited detectable features. According to a later analysis, most CMV-associated TCR beta chains appeared to be HLA-restricted, and the HLA associations seemed to be driven largely by CMV exposure. The authors suggested that the approach could potentially be generalized to other disease states and immunological phenotypes. In a later analysis, TCR association rates were found to vary across HLA loci, with the most associated TCRs seen for DRB1 alleles and the fewest for HLA-C alleles. A later genetic analysis associated a missense DCLRE1C variant with V-gene and J-gene trimming of TCR beta chains, and an independent cohort replicated the association. Specific HLA alleles were associated with 15,000 to 20,000 TCR beta sequences at a false discovery rate of 0.05 in a later analysis. A later analysis found that HLA-associated TCR beta chains were more clonally expanded and had lower generation probabilities than equally common non-associated chains. When HLA alleles, especially DR and DQ, strongly co-occurred, TCR associations were difficult to assign to individual alleles. CMV serostatus was the only immune exposure information available for the cohort. A cluster of highly shared sequence variants was judged likely to represent a technical artifact of the sequencing pipeline. Because some donors lacked HLA typing at each locus, the association tests relied only on the typed subset. Presence/absence analyses assumed roughly uniform sequencing depth across donors, an assumption that may not hold. A further reported finding was that TCR beta sequences accurately predicted the HLA-A and HLA-B alleles for most subjects in the first cohort. Some IMGT-functional V segments, including TRBV6-2 and TRBV6-3, could not be told apart with the 87-base-pair reads, so those segments were excluded. Because counts were too low, seventeen rarely observed V segments, including chromosome 9 orphons, were excluded from the earlier analysis of 587 of the donors.

Libraries were prepared through the immunoSEQ multiplex PCR assay. For the multiplex PCR, a mixture combining 60 forward primers for TCR Vbeta segments and 13 reverse primers for TCR Jbeta segments was used. A multiplex PCR assay on genomic DNA amplified the CDR3 region of rearranged TCR beta genes. The amplified TCR beta libraries were sequenced on the Illumina HiSeq System as 87-base-pair reads. Regarding the original processing steps: In a later analysis, 70 million to 95 million unique TCR beta chains were counted across the roughly 670 repertoires, and approximately 11 million of these chains were shared by at least two donors. Raw reads were error-corrected and collapsed into unique sequences by a nearest-neighbor algorithm in which closely related sequences were merged to remove PCR and sequencing errors. V, D and J gene segments were assigned by aligning CDR3 sequences to IMGT reference sequences. For a sequence to be retained, at least a six-nucleotide match to both a V gene segment and a J gene segment was required. Rearrangements were classified as productive when the CDR3 lacked stop codons and remained in frame with V and J, and all other rearrangements were classified as non-productive. CDR3 was defined according to IMGT convention as the region running from the second conserved V-encoded cysteine to the conserved J-encoded phenylalanine. Sequences without an unambiguous match to a single V gene segment were excluded from the earlier analysis of about 630 of the donors. In an earlier analysis of 587 of the donors, a V segment was called functional when productive rearrangements were above 56.7%, and segregating when the standard deviation between donors exceeded 5%. A statistical classification framework was built for diagnosing cytomegalovirus status from the catalog of TCR beta chain sequences. In a later analysis, V and J genes were assigned by comparing TCR nucleotide sequences against IMGT/GENE-DB human TR gene sequences. A later analysis assigned CDR3 sequences and most-parsimonious VDJ recombination scenarios with the TCRdist pipeline. In a later analysis, each TCR beta chain was defined by its CDR3 amino acid sequence together with its V-gene family, and reads lacking a unique V-gene family were excluded. In a later analysis, some 600 highly shared, low-generation-probability nucleotide sequences were removed to address suspected cross-contamination and a sequencing artifact. For each public chain, a later analysis derived a clonal expansion index from normalized ranks of inferred template counts within each repertoire. In a later analysis, generation probabilities were computed using a VDJ recombination model fitted to out-of-frame rearrangements, and the results were checked against IGoR. A later analysis scored TCR-TCR, TCR-HLA and TCR-CMV co-occurrence with hypergeometric tests, applying a repertoire-size bias correction to TCR pairs. A later analysis estimated false discovery rates by permuting HLA or CMV assignments 20 times. In a later analysis, co-occurring TCRs were grouped using DBSCAN, with TCRdist sequence similarity added in when clustering inside HLA-allele-positive subsets. Co-occurrence clustering excluded repertoires with fewer than 30,000 or more than 120,000 public chains, plus five with anomalous nucleotide sharing. As stored in TCRdb, this immuneACCESS dataset retains in-frame rearrangements with V and J assigned. A fraction of the clones does not appear; measured against another copy, unresolved V genes explain less than half of the discrepancy, and the remainder lacks a known reason. V and J calls plus clone size are reproduced from that table; the DNA served to infer D and trimming. In this sample the table shows approximately 150,000 clones, 55% to 70% of which occur a single time. In total, the top ten clones hold about 3% of the sample.

A word on this clone: What this receptor recognizes is not known. One base away there is no much larger clone; base qualities are not given.

The cohort consisted of some 670 healthy bone marrow donors. Cohort members were all nominally healthy when sampled, although unrecorded immune exposures were likely present. The donor was CMV seropositive and was included in the group of approximately 310 seropositive cohort members. A peripheral blood sample was provided by each donor, and peripheral blood mononuclear cells were used for TCR beta sequencing. Genomic DNA was extracted from the blood cell samples with the Qiagen DNeasy Blood Extraction Kit. CDR1 and CDR2 (GTSNPN, SVGIG) derive from the germline V gene (reference sequence). Trimming at the junction amounts to 3 bases on V and 7 bases on J, and the germline ends lie 9 bases apart. From the cysteine through the phenylalanine, the CDR3 covers 11 amino acids. Kept here is only the CDR3 DNA, which spans 33 bases and is read in frame from base 1.

Recombination joined TRBV30 with TRBJ2-5; the D gene lacks a confident call. The TCR was taken from a woman aged 25 to 39 in good health and CMV-seropositive. Input material: PBMCs. The bases read TGTGCCTGGAGCCCGAGTTGGACCCAGTACTTC. It is translated as CAWSPSWTQYF.